What follows is one T cell receptor beta chain and its context. This clonotype was detected many times. Its recognized antigen is unknown. The sample holds no much larger clone one base away, and base qualities are not on file. For a library built for alpha chains, this beta chain is a stray read; little rests on its size. The entry originates in a study of spatial heterogeneity in lung cancer (dated by TCRdb to the late 2010s). With regard to the full study: Beta-chain transcripts were consistently detected in greater numbers than alpha-chain transcripts, which likely reflects a higher abundance of beta-chain transcripts. TCR repertoire features were related to nonsynonymous mutation counts determined by whole-exome sequencing of tumor tissue. TCR alpha and beta repertoires were quantitatively compared across multiple tumor regions, matched nontumor lung and blood in non-small cell lung cancer. In the raw uncorrected reads, each unique combination of TCR and UMI appeared more than ten times on average. At surgery, both alpha and beta chains were TCR-sequenced in about 200 tumor regions, about 64 matched nontumor lung samples and around 50 PBMC samples. General conclusions and limits of the study: Confirming at a functional level the hypothesis that regional TCRs recognize regional mutations was considered to require additional single-cell paired TCR alpha and beta sequencing.

Libraries came from 5' RACE. The sequencer was a NextSeq 500. The TCR library protocol attached a unique molecular identifier to each TCR cDNA molecule to allow correction of PCR and sequencing errors. Regarding the original processing steps: TCR identification, UMI-based error correction and CDR3 extraction were performed with Decombinator tools. TCRs above a frequency of 2 per 1,000, corresponding to the top 1% of the tumor frequency distribution, were defined as expanded. Renyi diversity was calculated using the R vegan package after each repertoire was subsampled 100 times to 5,000 TCRs. CDR3 similarity networks were constructed using string-kernel similarity of amino acid triplets, with links drawn between CDR3s whose pairwise similarity was above 0.82. TCRdb ran its own pipeline on the public reads, namely fastp trimming at Q25 and MiXCR clone calling, and kept in-frame beta chains. Every entry covers one CDR3 protein and lists the most common genes and DNA from its rows. The V and J calls reflect TCRdb's pipeline rather than the authors' work. The sample records over 10,000 distinct CDR3 sequences, approximately 4.8% of which are singletons. The ten largest clones capture less than 45% of the sample.

The CDR3 runs 15 residues from the cysteine to the phenylalanine. Here the CDR3 DNA is all that survives: 45 bases in frame from base 1. Per the germline V gene, SGHNT is the CDR1 and YENEEA is the CDR2. The junction carries 15 bases between V and J, which are trimmed by 5 bases and 3 bases respectively. This specimen's time point label, per the study, means: sample taken at primary tumor resection. Without any cell sorting, TCR sequencing was performed on whole RNA extracted either from tumor and nontumor lung tissue or from cryopreserved PBMC samples. Donors were 72 patients with early-stage, untreated non-small cell lung cancer from the lung TRACERx cohort. Only patients for whom sufficient RNA was available from at least two tumor regions were selected for TCR sequencing.

The source material was lung tumor tissue, sampled at surgery. Recombination joined TRBV11-3 with TRBJ2-3, with a weak D call of TRBD2 (6 bases match). The sequence was collected from a human donor with early-stage non-small cell lung cancer. The sequence in DNA is TGTGCCAGCAGCCCAGGCGGGACTTCAACAGATACGCAGTATTTT. The translation is CASSPGGTSTDTQYF.